Listed below are T cell receptor beta chains from one sample, sequenced in a study of blood T cell repertoires in COVID-19. The repertoire was sequenced with immunoSEQ multiplex PCR; TCRdb's copy has only in-frame clones and lacks some. The sample records 120,000 or so clones, approximately 79% being singletons. What was sequenced was peripheral blood. These receptors were obtained from a woman aged 80 or over with active or convalescent COVID-19. Each CDR3 is given with its conserved first and last residue. Each record gives: J gene, D gene, V gene, clone size, CDR3 length, CDR3 DNA, CDR3 protein. D genes are given only for firm matches. Clone size, where shown, is once, few, many, or a class for clones that have expanded.

TRBJ1-1,NA,TRBV30,NA,14,TGTGCCGGCCCCCGGATGGGGGCTAACACTGAAGCTTTCTTT,CAGPRMGANTEAFF
TRBJ1-1,NA,TRBV4-1,NA,15,TGCGCCAGCAGCCGAGACAGGATAATGAACACTGAAGCTTTCTTT,CASSRDRIMNTEAFF
TRBJ2-7,NA,TRBV14,few,17,TGTGCCAGCAGCCAAGACACCGGGGGACAGTTCACCTACGAGCAGTACTTC,CASSQDTGGQFTYEQYF
TRBJ1-2,NA,TRBV3-1/TRBV3-2,NA,19,TGTGCCAGCAGCACTAAAATGGGCGGGACCTACACGGCGAAGGATGGCTACACCTTC,CASSTKMGGTYTAKDGYTF
TRBJ2-7,NA,TRBV29-1,NA,14,TGCAGCGTCGCACACATGTGGGCCCCCTACGAGCAGTACTTC,CSVAHMWAPYEQYF
TRBJ1-2,TRBD1,TRBV11-1,NA,14,TGTGCCAGCAGCCGTAACAGGGGGTCGGATGGCTACACCTTC,CASSRNRGSDGYTF
TRBJ1-6,NA,TRBV9,NA,15,TGTGCCAGCAGCGTAGCTGGAGGGGTAGGGTCACCCCTCCACTTT,CASSVAGGVGSPLHF
TRBJ1-5,NA,TRBV16,NA,13,TGTGCCAGCCTTGGCAGGGATAATCAGCCCCAGCATTTT,CASLGRDNQPQHF
TRBJ2-1,TRBD1,TRBV18,NA,16,TGTGCCAGCTCACCACCAGGGACAGGGGGCATCAATGAGCAGTTCTTC,CASSPPGTGGINEQFF
TRBJ1-2,NA,TRBV7-9,few,14,TGTGCCAGCAGCTTAGGGACTGAAAACTATGGCTACACCTTC,CASSLGTENYGYTF
TRBJ1-5,NA,TRBV19,once,14,TGTGCCAGTAGTATGGGCCGGGGGACTCAGCCCCAGCATTTT,CASSMGRGTQPQHF
TRBJ2-7,NA,TRBV6-1,few,15,TGTGCCAGCAGTGAAGCGGCGGGGGCCTCCTACGAGCAGTACTTC,CASSEAAGASYEQYF
TRBJ1-1,NA,TRBV5-1,NA,13,TGCGCCAGCAGCGCGACAGGTGACACTGAAGCTTTCTTT,CASSATGDTEAFF
TRBJ1-1,NA,TRBV28,NA,13,TGTGCCAGCAGTTTATGGCAGGAACAAGAAGCTTTCTTT,CASSLWQEQEAFF
TRBJ2-1,TRBD2,TRBV6-1,NA,14,TGTGCCAGCAGTTATAGCGGGCCCTACAATGAGCAGTTCTTC,CASSYSGPYNEQFF
TRBJ1-5,TRBD1,TRBV27,NA,16,TGTGCCAGCAGTTTAACTGACGACAGGGGAGGTCAGCCCCAGCATTTT,CASSLTDDRGGQPQHF
TRBJ1-1,NA,TRBV13,NA,16,TGTGCCAGCAGCTTAACCCTTGGGGCCGCGAACACTGAAGCTTTCTTT,CASSLTLGAANTEAFF
TRBJ1-2,TRBD1,TRBV28,NA,13,TGTGCCAGCAATCCGGACAGGGGGCATGGCTACACCTTC,CASNPDRGHGYTF
TRBJ2-1,TRBD2,TRBV2,few,12,TGTGCCAGCAGTGGGGGGGGGAATGAGCAGTTCTTC,CASSGGGNEQFF
TRBJ2-5,NA,TRBV11-2,NA,14,TGTGCCAGCAGCTTAGCCCCATCCCAAGAGACCCAGTACTTC,CASSLAPSQETQYF
TRBJ1-3,NA,TRBV28,once,14,TGTGCCAGCACCCGTCCGGGGGCTGGAAACACCATATATTTT,CASTRPGAGNTIYF
TRBJ2-3,NA,TRBV10-3,once,15,TGTGCCATCAGTGCAGGACAAGCCTTGAAAGATACGCAGTATTTT,CAISAGQALKDTQYF
TRBJ2-7,TRBD2,TRBV19,NA,15,TGTGCCAGTAGTATAGCATCTAGCGGGAGATACGAGCAGTACTTC,CASSIASSGRYEQYF
TRBJ2-5,NA,TRBV15,NA,13,TGTGCCACCAGGCCAGGGATGGGGGAGACCCAGTACTTC,CATRPGMGETQYF
TRBJ2-1,TRBD2,TRBV5-1,few,16,TGCGCCAGCAGCTTGCCCCCACTAGCGGGAGGTACTGAGCAGTTCTTC,CASSLPPLAGGTEQFF
TRBJ2-1,NA,TRBV15,few,15,TGTGCCACCAGCAGAGATCGCGGGCTAGCCAGTGAGCAGTTCTTC,CATSRDRGLASEQFF
TRBJ1-2,NA,TRBV7-2,NA,14,TGTGCCAGCAGCCCGGGCACAGGCGGTTATGGCTACACCTTC,CASSPGTGGYGYTF
TRBJ1-5,TRBD1,TRBV6-5,NA,15,TGTGCCAGCAGTCACCGGGACAGACAAAATCAGCCCCAGCATTTT,CASSHRDRQNQPQHF
TRBJ2-3,TRBD1,TRBV2,few,17,TGTGCCAGCAGTGAGGGGGAGAGGACAGGAGGAACAGATACGCAGTATTTT,CASSEGERTGGTDTQYF
TRBJ2-1,TRBD2,TRBV4-1,NA,16,TGCGCCAGCAGCCATACTAGCGGGAGGGCGGGGAATGAGCAGTTCTTC,CASSHTSGRAGNEQFF
TRBJ2-7,TRBD2,TRBV7-9,NA,17,TGTGCCAGCAGCCCAACTAGCGGGAGGGCCGGAACCTACGAGCAGTACTTC,CASSPTSGRAGTYEQYF
TRBJ2-7,TRBD2,TRBV28,few,15,TGTGCCAGCAGGGTCACTAGCGGGAGGGCGTACGAGCAGTACTTC,CASRVTSGRAYEQYF
TRBJ1-5,TRBD1,TRBV12-5,NA,15,TGTGCTAGTGGGGAGGGGGCCGGGAGCAATCAGCCCCAGCATTTT,CASGEGAGSNQPQHF
TRBJ1-2,TRBD1,TRBV11-1,NA,18,TGTGCCAGCAGCTTAGCGGTCCCCGGGACAGGGAATAGCTATGGCTACACCTTC,CASSLAVPGTGNSYGYTF
TRBJ2-2,TRBD2,TRBV5-6,few,15,TGTGCCAGCAGCACCGGGACTAGCGACACCGGGGAGCTGTTTTTT,CASSTGTSDTGELFF
TRBJ2-3,NA,TRBV5-1,NA,14,TGTGCCAGCAGCGTACAGCGGTCCACAGATACGCAGTATTTT,CASSVQRSTDTQYF
TRBJ2-1,TRBD1,TRBV9,once,15,TGTGCCAGCAGCCCCCATGGGGACAGGAACAATGAGCAGTTCTTC,CASSPHGDRNNEQFF
TRBJ2-3,TRBD1,TRBV5-1,NA,16,TGCGCCAGCAGTCCCGGGACAGATGGGGGCACAGATACGCAGTATTTT,CASSPGTDGGTDTQYF
TRBJ2-1,TRBD2,TRBV20-1,NA,16,TGCAGTGCTAGTCTTGGGACTAGCGGGAGACGAGTCGAGCAGTTCTTC,CSASLGTSGRRVEQFF
TRBJ1-1,NA,TRBV6-2/TRBV6-3,once,14,TGTGCCAGCAGTTACATGGGAGTGAACACTGAAGCTTTCTTT,CASSYMGVNTEAFF
TRBJ2-7,TRBD1,TRBV6-2/TRBV6-3,NA,14,TGTGCCAGCAGCATGGACAGGGGGGGTGACGAGCAGTACTTC,CASSMDRGGDEQYF
TRBJ2-7,NA,TRBV30,NA,15,TGTGCCTGGTCCCGACCTGGGGCTGGATCCTACGAGCAGTACTTC,CAWSRPGAGSYEQYF
TRBJ2-5,NA,TRBV5-1,NA,14,TGCGCCAGCAGCCCTGGAGGGGGCGAAGAGACCCAGTACTTC,CASSPGGGEETQYF
TRBJ2-1,TRBD2,TRBV7-9,NA,17,TGTGCCAGCACCCCACAGACTAGCGGGAGCTCCTACAATGAGCAGTTCTTC,CASTPQTSGSSYNEQFF
TRBJ2-1,TRBD2,TRBV19,NA,13,TGTGCCAGTAGTATCGGGAGGGGGAATGAGCAGTTCTTC,CASSIGRGNEQFF
TRBJ1-3,TRBD1,TRBV20-1,NA,14,TGCAGTGCTAGTGTGGGGGGACAGCTAAACACCATATATTTT,CSASVGGQLNTIYF
TRBJ1-4,NA,TRBV5-1,NA,14,TGCGCCAGCAGCTTGGTGGCAGGCTCATATCAACTGTTTTTT,CASSLVAGSYQLFF
TRBJ1-1,NA,TRBV3-1/TRBV3-2,NA,12,TGTGCCAGCAGCCAATCTAACACTGAAGCTTTCTTT,CASSQSNTEAFF
TRBJ1-1,TRBD1,TRBV28,NA,16,TGTGCCAGCAGCCGAGCCCCGGGACAGGGAGACACTGAAGCTTTCTTT,CASSRAPGQGDTEAFF
TRBJ1-4,TRBD1,TRBV19,NA,14,TGTGCCAGCAAACTCGGGACAGAGGATGAAAAACTGTTTTTT,CASKLGTEDEKLFF
TRBJ2-1,NA,TRBV5-6,once,13,TGTGCCAGCAGCTTGTACAGAGTGAATGAGCAGTTCTTC,CASSLYRVNEQFF
TRBJ2-3,TRBD2,TRBV5-4,NA,16,TGTGCCAGCAGCTTGTGGAAAGCGGGAGGGATAGATACGCAGTATTTT,CASSLWKAGGIDTQYF
TRBJ1-1,NA,TRBV6-6,NA,16,TGTGCCAGCAGTTACTCTAACGGAGTCTTGAACACTGAAGCTTTCTTT,CASSYSNGVLNTEAFF